This TCR beta chain was identified during a study of blood T cell repertoires in COVID-19. Seattle researchers signed up patients amid active infection and tracked them longitudinally. Assay used: immunoSEQ multiplex PCR; TCRdb lists only in-frame clones, some missing. Here the sample spans roughly 200,000 clones, 75% to 85% being singletons. The clonotype was recovered from a woman between 25 and 40 years old with COVID-19, enrolled during active disease. The source material was peripheral blood.

This chain's CDR3 is CASGTSGNEQFF. CDR3 coding DNA: TGTGCCAGCGGGACTAGCGGAAATGAGCAGTTCTTC. The rearrangement joins TRBV5-6 to TRBJ2-1; 11 bases are a match to TRBD2. The CDR3 runs 12 residues. Germline lookup yields CDR1 SGHDT and CDR2 YYEEEE. Trimming at V came to 7 bases and at J to 7 bases, leaving 1 base not matched to a gene.